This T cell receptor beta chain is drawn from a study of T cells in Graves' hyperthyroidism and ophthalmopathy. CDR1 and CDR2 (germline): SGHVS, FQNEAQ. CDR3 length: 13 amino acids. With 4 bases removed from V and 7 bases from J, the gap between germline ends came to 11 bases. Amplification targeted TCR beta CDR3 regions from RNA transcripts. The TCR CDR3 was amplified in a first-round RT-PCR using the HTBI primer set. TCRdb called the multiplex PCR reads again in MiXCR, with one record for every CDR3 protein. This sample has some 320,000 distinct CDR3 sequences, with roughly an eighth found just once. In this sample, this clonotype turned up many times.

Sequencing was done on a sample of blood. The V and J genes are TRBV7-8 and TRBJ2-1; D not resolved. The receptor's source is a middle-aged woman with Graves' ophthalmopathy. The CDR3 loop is CASSSGPFNEQFF. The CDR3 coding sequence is TGTGCCAGCAGCTCCGGGCCTTTTAATGAGCAGTTCTTC.